The clone carrying this T cell receptor beta chain occurred a few times. The target antigen is unknown. This specimen belongs to a study of shared clonotypes between healthy human individuals. Study in general: There were three CD4 naive, three CD4 memory, two CD8 naive and one CD8 memory plates per donor.

The CDR3 extends over 11 amino acids. Trimming took off 5 bases at V and 8 bases at J, with 12 bases between the two ends. Germline CDR1 reads SQVTM; CDR2 reads ANQGSEA. General study findings and limits: Roughly 5% of naive CD4 clonotypes were shared across several donors.

Adult Caucasians living in Nashville, Tennessee made up all of the donors. Pooled CD45RO+ cells and CCR7-negative CD45RA+ TemRA cells made up CD8 memory. Clones were read by immunoSEQ multiplex PCR, and TCRdb kept only the in-frame ones, dropping some. The sample includes a few hundred thousand clones, around 90% of them seen just once. V gene TRBV29-1 combines with J gene TRBJ1-2; D is unclear. The sequence was collected from a man in his late teens or twenties in good health. Sample: memory CD8+ T cells sorted from blood. Subset of the sample: CD45RO+ cells pooled with CCR7-negative TemRA cells. The CDR3 DNA reads as TGCAGCGTTTCCGGCCTTGGAGGCTACACCTTC. It encodes CSVSGLGGYTF.